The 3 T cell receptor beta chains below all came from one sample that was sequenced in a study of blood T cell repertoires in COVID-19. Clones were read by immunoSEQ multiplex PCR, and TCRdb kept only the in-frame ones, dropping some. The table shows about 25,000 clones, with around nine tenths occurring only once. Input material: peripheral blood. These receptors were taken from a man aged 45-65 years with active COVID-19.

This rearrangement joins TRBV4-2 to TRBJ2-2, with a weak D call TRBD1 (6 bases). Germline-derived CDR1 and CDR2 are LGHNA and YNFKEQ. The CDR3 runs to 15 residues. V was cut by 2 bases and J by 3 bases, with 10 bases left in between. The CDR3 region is CASSQLNRDTGELFF. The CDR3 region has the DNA TGTGCCAGCAGCCAACTTAACAGGGACACCGGGGAGCTGTTTTTT.

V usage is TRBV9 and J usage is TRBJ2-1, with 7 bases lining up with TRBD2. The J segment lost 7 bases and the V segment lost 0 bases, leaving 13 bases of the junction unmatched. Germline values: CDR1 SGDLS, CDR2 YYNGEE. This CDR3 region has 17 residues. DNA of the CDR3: TGTGCCAGCAGCGTAGCGGCCTCGGGGGGAGCTACGAATGAGCAGTTCTTC. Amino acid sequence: CASSVAASGGATNEQFF. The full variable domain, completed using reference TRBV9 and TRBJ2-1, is DSGVTQTPKHLITATGQRVTLRCSPRSGDLSVYWYQQSLDQGLQFLIQYYNGEERAKGNILERFSAQQFPDLHSELNLSSLELGDSALYFCASSVAASGGATNEQFFGPGTRLTVL.

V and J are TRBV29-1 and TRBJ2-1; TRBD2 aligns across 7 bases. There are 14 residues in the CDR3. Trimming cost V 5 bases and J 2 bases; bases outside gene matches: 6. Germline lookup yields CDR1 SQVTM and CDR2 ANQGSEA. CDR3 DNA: TGCAGCGTTACCTTAGCGGGTCCCTACAATGAGCAGTTCTTC. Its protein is CSVTLAGPYNEQFF.